This T cell receptor (beta chain) was obtained from a study of T cell repertoires in aging, cancer and after chemotherapy. Study-wide findings and caveats: In each cancer cohort, median generation probability increased across chemotherapy, suggesting thymic output rebounded. In healthy donors, age-related TCR diversity loss mainly reflected lost richness. Age-matched healthy donors had significantly more diverse, less clonal blood TCR repertoires than untreated cancer patients.

Trimming pared 4 bases from V and 1 base from J, leaving 10 bases between. Germline values: CDR1 KGHSH, CDR2 LQKENI. CDR3 size: 14 residues. A mixed TRB-A/B primer pool amplified rearranged TRB by multiplex touch-down PCR. From the multiplex PCR reads, TCRdb called clonotypes with MiXCR, one entry per CDR3 protein. The data show about 4,100 distinct CDR3 sequences, about a quarter seen once. Peripheral blood genomic DNA, not sorted cells or RNA, was the template. This clonotype has a handful of counts. What it binds is unknown. The TCR comes from a human donor with a solid tumor. The chain is built from TRBV18 and TRBJ1-1; D may be TRBD1 (5 bases). Input material: blood. CDR3: CASSLVTGNTEAFF. In DNA form, the CDR3 reads TGTGCCAGCTCACTGGTAACAGGGAACACTGAAGCTTTCTTT. Full variable domain (rest looked up from reference TRBV18 and TRBJ1-1): NAGVMQNPRHLVRRRGQEARLRCSPMKGHSHVYWYRQLPEEGLKFMVYLQKENIIDESGMPKERFSAEFPKEGPSILRIQQVVRGDSAAYFCASSLVTGNTEAFFGQGTRLTVV.